This note documents a single TCR beta chain sequence. Its antigen is unidentified. This sample is part of a study of shared clonotypes between healthy human individuals. Approximately 90 million PBMCs went into genomic DNA for unsorted samples. The CDR3 covers 18 residues. J lost 1 base, V lost 5 bases, and 10 bases had no gene match. Germline V CDR1 and CDR2: SEHNR, FQNEAQ (reference sequence). Evenly divided among several immunoSEQ plates was the genomic DNA of each subset. Method: immunoSEQ multiplex PCR; TCRdb's copy keeps in-frame clones and lacks some. The sample consists of around 440,000 clones, more than 70% of them appearing once. Findings of the study overall: Sampling covered blood only; tissue repertoires likely differ.

The specimen was PBMCs. The receptor's source is a woman aged 40 to 50 in good health. Some clones in this sample may be carry-over from other donors' samples. The chain has TRBV7-9 and TRBJ2-2; 10 nucleotides line up with TRBD2. Here the CDR3 reads CASSRSFGLAENTGELFF. The CDR3 nucleotides are TGTGCCAGCAGCCGGTCATTCGGACTAGCGGAGAACACCGGGGAGCTGTTTTTT.